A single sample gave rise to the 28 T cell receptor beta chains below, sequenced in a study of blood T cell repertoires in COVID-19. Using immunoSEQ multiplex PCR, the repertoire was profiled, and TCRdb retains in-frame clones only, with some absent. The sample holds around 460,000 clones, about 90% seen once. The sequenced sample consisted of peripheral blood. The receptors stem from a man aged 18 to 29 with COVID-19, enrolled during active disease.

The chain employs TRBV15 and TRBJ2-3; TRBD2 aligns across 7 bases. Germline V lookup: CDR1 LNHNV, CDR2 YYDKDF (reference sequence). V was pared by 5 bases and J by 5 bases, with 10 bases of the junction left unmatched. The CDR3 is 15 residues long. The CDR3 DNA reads TGTGCCACCAGCCCCGATTTACTAGCGAAAGATACGCAGTATTTT. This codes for CATSPDLLAKDTQYF.

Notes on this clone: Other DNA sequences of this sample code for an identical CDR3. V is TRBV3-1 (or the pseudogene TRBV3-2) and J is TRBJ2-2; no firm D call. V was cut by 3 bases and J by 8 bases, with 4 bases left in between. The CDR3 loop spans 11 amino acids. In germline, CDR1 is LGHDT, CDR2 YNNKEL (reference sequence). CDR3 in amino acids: CASSHLGELFF. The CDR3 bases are TGTGCCAGCAGCCACCTAGGGGAGCTGTTTTTT.

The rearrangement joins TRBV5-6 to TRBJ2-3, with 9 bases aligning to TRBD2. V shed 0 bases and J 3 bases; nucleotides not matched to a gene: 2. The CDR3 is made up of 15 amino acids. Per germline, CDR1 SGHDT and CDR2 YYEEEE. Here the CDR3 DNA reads TGTGCCAGCAGCTTGGTAGCGGGAGTTACAGATACGCAGTATTTT. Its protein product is CASSLVAGVTDTQYF. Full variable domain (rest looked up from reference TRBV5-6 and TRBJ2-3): DAGVTQSPTHLIKTRGQQVTLRCSPKSGHDTVSWYQQALGQGPQFIFQYYEEEERQRGNFPDRFSGHQFPNYSSELNVNALLLGDSALYLCASSLVAGVTDTQYFGPGTRLTVL.

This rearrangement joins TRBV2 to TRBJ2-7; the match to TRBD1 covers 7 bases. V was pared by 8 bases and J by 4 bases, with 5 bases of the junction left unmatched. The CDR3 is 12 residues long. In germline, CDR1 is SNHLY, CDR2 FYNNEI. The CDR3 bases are TGTGCCAGCTGGGACAGCGTATACGAGCAGTACTTC. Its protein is CASWDSVYEQYF. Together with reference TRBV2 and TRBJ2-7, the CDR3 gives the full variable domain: EPEVTQTPSHQVTQMGQEVILRCVPISNHLYFYWYRQILGQKVEFLVSFYNNEISEKSEIFDDQFSVERPDGSNFTLKIRSTKLEDSAMYFCASWDSVYEQYFGPGTRLTVT.

In DNA form, the CDR3 reads TGCGCCAGCACCAGGGGACCCTCTGGGGCCAACGTCCTGACTTTC. Translation: CASTRGPSGANVLTF. This chain links TRBV5-1 with TRBJ2-6; weak D call: TRBD1 (6 bases). Germline CDR1 reads SGHRS; CDR2 reads YFSETQ. The CDR3 is 15 residues long. Between the trimmed V and J ends, which lost 6 bases and 0 bases, there was a span of 10 bases.

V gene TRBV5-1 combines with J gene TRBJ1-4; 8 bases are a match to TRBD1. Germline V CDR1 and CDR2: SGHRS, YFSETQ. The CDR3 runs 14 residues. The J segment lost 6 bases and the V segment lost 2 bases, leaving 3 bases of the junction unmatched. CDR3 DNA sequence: TGCGCCAGCAGCTTCGCGACAGGGGATGAAAAACTGTTTTTT. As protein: CASSFATGDEKLFF.

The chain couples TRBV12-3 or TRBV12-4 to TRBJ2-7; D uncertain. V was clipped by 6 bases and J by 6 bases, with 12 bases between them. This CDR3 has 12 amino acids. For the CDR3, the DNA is TGTGCCAGCAGCCCCCCGAACGGCGAGCAGTACTTC. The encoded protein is CASSPPNGEQYF.

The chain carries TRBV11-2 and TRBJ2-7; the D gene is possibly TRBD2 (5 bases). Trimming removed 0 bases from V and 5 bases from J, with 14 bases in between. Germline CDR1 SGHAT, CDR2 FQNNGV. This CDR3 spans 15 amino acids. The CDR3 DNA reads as TGTGCCAGCAGCTTAGATCAAGAGGGATGGGACGAGCAGTACTTC. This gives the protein CASSLDQEGWDEQYF.

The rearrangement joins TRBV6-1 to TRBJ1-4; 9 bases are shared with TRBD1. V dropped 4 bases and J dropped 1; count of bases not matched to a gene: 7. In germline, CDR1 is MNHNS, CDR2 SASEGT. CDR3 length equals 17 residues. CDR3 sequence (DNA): TGTGCCAGCAGTGTGGGGACAGGGCTGAGAACTAATGAAAAACTGTTTTTT. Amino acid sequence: CASSVGTGLRTNEKLFF.

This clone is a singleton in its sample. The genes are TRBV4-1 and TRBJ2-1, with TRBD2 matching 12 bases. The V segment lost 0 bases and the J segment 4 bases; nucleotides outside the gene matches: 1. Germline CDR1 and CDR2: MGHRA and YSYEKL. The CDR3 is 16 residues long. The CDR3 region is CASSQDGTSGYNEQFF. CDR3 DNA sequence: TGCGCCAGCAGCCAAGATGGGACTAGCGGGTACAATGAGCAGTTCTTC.

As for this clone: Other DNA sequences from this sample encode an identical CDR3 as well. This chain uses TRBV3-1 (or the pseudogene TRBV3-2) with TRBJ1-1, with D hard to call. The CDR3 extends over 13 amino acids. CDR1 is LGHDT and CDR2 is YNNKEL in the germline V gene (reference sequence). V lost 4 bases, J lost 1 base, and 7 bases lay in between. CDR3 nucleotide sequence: TGTGCCAGCAGCCGAACAGAGAACACTGAAGCTTTCTTT. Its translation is CASSRTENTEAFF.

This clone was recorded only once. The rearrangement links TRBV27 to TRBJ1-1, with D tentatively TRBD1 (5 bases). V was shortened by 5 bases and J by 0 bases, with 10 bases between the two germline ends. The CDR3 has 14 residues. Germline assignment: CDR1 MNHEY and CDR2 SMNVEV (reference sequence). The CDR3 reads CASSKQGVNTEAFF. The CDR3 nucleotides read TGTGCCAGCAGTAAGCAAGGGGTGAACACTGAAGCTTTCTTT.

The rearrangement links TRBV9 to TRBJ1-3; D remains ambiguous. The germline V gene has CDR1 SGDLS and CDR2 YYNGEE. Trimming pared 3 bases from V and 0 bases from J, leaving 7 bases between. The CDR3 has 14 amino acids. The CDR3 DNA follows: TGTGCCAGCAGCGACGACACCTCTGGAAACACCATATATTTT. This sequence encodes CASSDDTSGNTIYF. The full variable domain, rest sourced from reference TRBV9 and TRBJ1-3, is DSGVTQTPKHLITATGQRVTLRCSPRSGDLSVYWYQQSLDQGLQFLIQYYNGEERAKGNILERFSAQQFPDLHSELNLSSLELGDSALYFCASSDDTSGNTIYFGEGSWLTVV.

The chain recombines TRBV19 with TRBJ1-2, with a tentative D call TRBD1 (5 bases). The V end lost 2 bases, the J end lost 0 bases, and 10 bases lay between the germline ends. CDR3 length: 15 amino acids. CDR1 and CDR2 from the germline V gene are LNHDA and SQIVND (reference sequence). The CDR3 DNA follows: TGTGCCAGTAGTATATACCAGACAGCTAACTATGGCTACACCTTC. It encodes CASSIYQTANYGYTF.

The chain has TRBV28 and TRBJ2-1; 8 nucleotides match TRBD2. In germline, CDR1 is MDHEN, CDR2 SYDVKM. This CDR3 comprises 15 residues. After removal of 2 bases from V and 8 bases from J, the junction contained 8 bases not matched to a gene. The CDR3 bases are TGTGCCAGCAGTTTAGGAGGTAGCGGGACGGATGAGCAGTTCTTC. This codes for CASSLGGSGTDEQFF.

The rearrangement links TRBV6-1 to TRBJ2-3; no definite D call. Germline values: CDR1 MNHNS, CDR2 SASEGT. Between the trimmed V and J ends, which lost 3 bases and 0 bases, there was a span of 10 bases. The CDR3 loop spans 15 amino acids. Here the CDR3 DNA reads TGTGCCAGCAGTGATATGAGTTCTAGCACAGATACGCAGTATTTT. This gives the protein CASSDMSSSTDTQYF.

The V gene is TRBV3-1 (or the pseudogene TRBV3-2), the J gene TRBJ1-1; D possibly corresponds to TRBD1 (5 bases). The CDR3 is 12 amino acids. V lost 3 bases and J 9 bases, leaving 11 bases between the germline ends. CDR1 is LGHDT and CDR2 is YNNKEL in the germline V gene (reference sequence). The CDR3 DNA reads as TGTGCCAGCAGCCAGGGGGAGGGGAAAGCTTTCTTT. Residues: CASSQGEGKAFF.

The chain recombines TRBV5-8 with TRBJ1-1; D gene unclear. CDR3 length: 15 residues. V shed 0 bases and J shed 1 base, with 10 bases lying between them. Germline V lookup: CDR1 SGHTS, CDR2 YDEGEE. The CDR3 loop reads CASSLGPTPNTEAFF. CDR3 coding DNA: TGTGCCAGCAGCTTGGGTCCGACACCGAACACTGAAGCTTTCTTT.

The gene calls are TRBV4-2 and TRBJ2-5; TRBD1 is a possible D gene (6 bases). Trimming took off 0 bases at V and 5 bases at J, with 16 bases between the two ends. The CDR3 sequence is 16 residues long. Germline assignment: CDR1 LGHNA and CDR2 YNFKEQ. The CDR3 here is CASSQDYPQGVETQYF. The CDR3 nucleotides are TGTGCCAGCAGCCAAGATTACCCACAGGGTGTGGAGACCCAGTACTTC.

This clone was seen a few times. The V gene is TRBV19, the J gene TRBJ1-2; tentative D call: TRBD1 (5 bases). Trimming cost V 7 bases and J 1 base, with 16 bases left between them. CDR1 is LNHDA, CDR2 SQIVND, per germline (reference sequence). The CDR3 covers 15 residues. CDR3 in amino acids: CASTPQGGINYGYTF. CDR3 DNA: TGTGCCAGTACCCCCCAGGGAGGGATTAACTATGGCTACACCTTC.

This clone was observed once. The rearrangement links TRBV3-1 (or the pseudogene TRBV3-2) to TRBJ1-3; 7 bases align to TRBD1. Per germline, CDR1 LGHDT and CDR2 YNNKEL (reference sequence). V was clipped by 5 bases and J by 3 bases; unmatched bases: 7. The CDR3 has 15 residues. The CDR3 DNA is TGTGCCAGCAGCACCCGGGACAGTTTTGGAAACACCATATATTTT. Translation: CASSTRDSFGNTIYF.

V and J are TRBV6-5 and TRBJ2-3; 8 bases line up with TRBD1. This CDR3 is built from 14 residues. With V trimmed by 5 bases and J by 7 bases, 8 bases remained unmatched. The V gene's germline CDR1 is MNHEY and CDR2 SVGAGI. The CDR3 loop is CASSHRQGPHTQYF. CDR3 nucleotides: TGTGCCAGCAGTCACCGACAGGGGCCACATACGCAGTATTTT.

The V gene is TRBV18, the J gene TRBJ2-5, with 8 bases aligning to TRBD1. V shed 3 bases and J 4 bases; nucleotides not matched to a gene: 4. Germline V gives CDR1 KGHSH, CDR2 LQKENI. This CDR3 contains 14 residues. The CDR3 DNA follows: TGTGCCAGCTCACCTCAACAGGGGGGAGAGACCCAGTACTTC. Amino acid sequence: CASSPQQGGETQYF. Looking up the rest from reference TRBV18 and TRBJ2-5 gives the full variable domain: NAGVMQNPRHLVRRRGQEARLRCSPMKGHSHVYWYRQLPEEGLKFMVYLQKENIIDESGMPKERFSAEFPKEGPSILRIQQVVRGDSAAYFCASSPQQGGETQYFGPGTRLLVL.

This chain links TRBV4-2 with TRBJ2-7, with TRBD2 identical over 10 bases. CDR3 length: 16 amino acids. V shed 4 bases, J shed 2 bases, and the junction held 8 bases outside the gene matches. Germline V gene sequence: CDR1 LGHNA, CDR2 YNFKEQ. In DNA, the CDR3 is TGTGCCAGCAGCCGGTCCGGGACTAGCGAGACCTACGAGCAGTACTTC. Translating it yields CASSRSGTSETYEQYF.

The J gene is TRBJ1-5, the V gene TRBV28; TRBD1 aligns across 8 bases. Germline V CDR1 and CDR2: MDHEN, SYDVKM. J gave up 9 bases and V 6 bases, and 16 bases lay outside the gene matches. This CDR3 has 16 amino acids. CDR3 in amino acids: CASSPDRVYGVGPQHF. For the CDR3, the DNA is TGTGCCAGCAGCCCGGACAGGGTATACGGGGTGGGGCCCCAGCATTTT. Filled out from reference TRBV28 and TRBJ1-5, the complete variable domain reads DVKVTQSSRYLVKRTGEKVFLECVQDMDHENMFWYRQDPGLGLRLIYFSYDVKMKEKGDIPEGYSVSREKKERFSLILESASTNQTSMYLCASSPDRVYGVGPQHFGDGTRLSIL.

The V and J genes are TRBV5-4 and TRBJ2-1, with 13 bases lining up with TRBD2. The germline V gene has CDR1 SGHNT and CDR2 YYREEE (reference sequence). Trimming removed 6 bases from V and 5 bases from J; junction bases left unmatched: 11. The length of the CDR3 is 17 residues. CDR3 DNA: TGTGCCAGCAAGAGATTACTAGCGGGAGGGGTAGACAATGAGCAGTTCTTC. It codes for CASKRLLAGGVDNEQFF.

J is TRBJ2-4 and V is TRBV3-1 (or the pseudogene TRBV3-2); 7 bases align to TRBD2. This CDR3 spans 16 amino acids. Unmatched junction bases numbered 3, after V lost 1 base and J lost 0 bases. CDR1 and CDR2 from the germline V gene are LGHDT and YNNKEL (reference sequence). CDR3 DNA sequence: TGTGCCAGCAGCCAAGGGGGGGGGTTAGCCAAAAACATTCAGTACTTC. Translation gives CASSQGGGLAKNIQYF.

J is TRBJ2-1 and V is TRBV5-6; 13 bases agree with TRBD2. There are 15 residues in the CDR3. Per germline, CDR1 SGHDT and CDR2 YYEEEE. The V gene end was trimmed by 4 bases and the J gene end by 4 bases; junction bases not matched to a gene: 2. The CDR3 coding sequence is TGTGCCAGCAGCCAGGGACTAGCGGGGTACAATGAGCAGTTCTTC. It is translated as CASSQGLAGYNEQFF.